One sample yielded the 20 T cell receptor beta chains listed below, sequenced in a study of T cells in Graves' hyperthyroidism and ophthalmopathy. Researchers amplified the TCR beta CDR3 regions from RNA transcripts. HTBI primers were employed in a first-round RT-PCR of the TCR CDR3. TCRdb recomputed calls from the multiplex PCR reads with MiXCR, one row per CDR3 protein. This sample yields some 770,000 distinct CDR3 sequences, of which less than 20% are seen a single time; around 7.7% belongs to the top ten. The sequenced material came from blood. The receptors derive from a man between 18 and 35 years old with Graves' hyperthyroidism.

This clonotype appeared many times. This chain links TRBV18 with TRBJ1-1, with unresolved D. The CDR3 sequence is 14 residues long. V was clipped by 4 bases and J by 0 bases, with 9 bases between them. Germline values: CDR1 KGHSH, CDR2 LQKENI. The CDR3 loop is CASSRSLVNTEAFF. CDR3 sequence (DNA): TGTGCCAGCTCACGATCTTTAGTGAACACTGAAGCTTTCTTT.

This clonotype was seen ten or more times. The chain couples TRBV28 to TRBJ2-7; D is possibly TRBD1 or TRBD2 (5 bases each). The germline CDR1 and CDR2 sequences are MDHEN and SYDVKM. The V and J ends lost 2 bases and 6 bases respectively, with 20 bases between them. This CDR3 has 16 residues. CDR3 protein: CASSLPGQLDSSEQYF. The CDR3 coding sequence is TGTGCCAGCAGTTTACCCGGACAACTAGATTCATCCGAGCAGTACTTC.

As regards this clonotype: A much more abundant neighbour one base away suggests this may be a read error. DNA for the CDR3: TGTGCCAGCAGTTCGGTAGCGGGAGCCTGGAATGAGCAGTCCTTC. It translates to CASSSVAGAWNEQSF. This chain joins TRBV12-3 or TRBV12-4 and TRBJ2-1; 9 bases fit TRBD2. This CDR3 region has 15 residues.

The table lists this clonotype with many counts. This chain links TRBV24-1 with TRBJ2-5; D remains unclear. Trimming pared 0 bases from V and 0 bases from J, leaving 4 bases between. Germline V gene sequence: CDR1 KGHDR, CDR2 SFDVKD. This CDR3 is 14 amino acids long. The CDR3 protein is CATSDLLDQETQYF. The CDR3 DNA reads TGTGCCACCAGTGATTTGTTAGACCAAGAGACCCAGTACTTC.

Ten or more counts support this clonotype. This chain uses TRBV2 with TRBJ2-5, with TRBD1 matching over 9 bases. V gave up 6 bases and J gave up 2 bases; unmatched junction bases: 7. Germline V lookup: CDR1 SNHLY, CDR2 FYNNEI. The CDR3 is 15 residues long. CDR3 in DNA: TGTGCCAGCAGCGGACAGGGGACTTTTCAAGAGACCCAGTACTTC. Its translation: CASSGQGTFQETQYF.

This clonotype came up many times. This sequence joins TRBV6-5 and TRBJ2-1, with 8 bases that match TRBD1. The junction had 6 bases not matched to a gene; V was cut back by 0 bases and J by 8 bases. CDR3 size: 15 residues. Germline CDR1 and CDR2: MNHEY and SVGAGI. For the CDR3, the DNA is TGTGCCAGCAGTTACTCGAATGGACAGGGCGATGAGCAGTTCTTC. This encodes CASSYSNGQGDEQFF.

The chain employs TRBV10-1 and TRBJ2-2; D could derive from TRBD1 or TRBD2 (5 bases each). Per germline, CDR1 WNHNN and CDR2 SYGVQD (reference sequence). The CDR3 spans 12 residues. V lost 2 bases and J lost 7, with 5 bases in between. This CDR3 is CASSEGGGELFF. DNA of the CDR3: TGCGCCAGCAGTGAGGGGGGCGGGGAGCTGTTTTTT.

This clonotype has only a few counts. The V and J genes are TRBV9 and TRBJ2-3, with 9 bases lining up with TRBD2. Trimming at V came to 5 bases and at J to 3 bases, leaving 10 bases not matched to a gene. In germline, CDR1 is SGDLS, CDR2 YYNGEE. CDR3 length: 16 residues. For the CDR3, the DNA is TGTGCCAGCAGACCCATTGCGGGAGGGCCAACAGATACGCAGTATTTT. Amino acids: CASRPIAGGPTDTQYF.

This clonotype was seen repeatedly, ten times or more. CDR3 coding DNA: TGTGCCAGCCTTCTAGCGGGTGCCCTCGATGAGCAGTTCTTC. Protein: CASLLAGALDEQFF. The chain employs TRBV28 and TRBJ2-1, with 8 nucleotides matching TRBD2. This CDR3 has 14 amino acids. V trimming: 8 bases; J trimming: 8 bases; junction bases outside the gene matches: 11. Germline CDR1 and CDR2: MDHEN and SYDVKM.

The V call is TRBV12-3 or TRBV12-4, the J call TRBJ1-5, with D perhaps matching TRBD1 (6 bases). Trimming left V 1 base short and J 0 bases short, with 10 bases between. The CDR3 is made up of 16 amino acids. The chain's CDR3 is CASSLVGGRSNQPQHF. The CDR3 DNA sequence: TGTGCCAGCAGTTTAGTGGGGGGCCGTAGCAATCAGCCCCAGCATTTT.

This clonotype was recorded at least ten times. The V gene is TRBV2, the J gene TRBJ2-1; 9 positions agree with TRBD2. The V and J ends lost 4 bases and 8 bases, in that order; junction bases with no gene match: 9. This CDR3 contains 15 residues. In germline, CDR1 is SNHLY, CDR2 FYNNEI. The CDR3 bases are TGTGCCAGCAGTGTTGGTAGCGGGAGTAGCTATGAGCAGTTCTTC. Protein sequence: CASSVGSGSSYEQFF.

The chain has TRBV2 and TRBJ1-5, with D perhaps TRBD1 (6 bases). The CDR3 loop spans 14 amino acids. Germline V lookup: CDR1 SNHLY, CDR2 FYNNEI. Trimming left V 6 bases short and J 6 bases short, with 15 bases between. The CDR3 protein is CASRDTGSTQPQHF. CDR3 DNA: TGTGCCAGCAGGGATACAGGGTCAACTCAGCCCCAGCATTTT. The whole variable domain, filled in from reference TRBV2 and TRBJ1-5, reads EPEVTQTPSHQVTQMGQEVILRCVPISNHLYFYWYRQILGQKVEFLVSFYNNEISEKSEIFDDQFSVERPDGSNFTLKIRSTKLEDSAMYFCASRDTGSTQPQHFGDGTRLSIL.

This clonotype was detected many times. The chain has TRBV28 and TRBJ2-7; 9 bases line up with TRBD1. Germline assignment: CDR1 MDHEN and CDR2 SYDVKM. The CDR3 contains 15 residues. Trimming at V came to 5 bases and at J to 2 bases, leaving 7 bases not matched to a gene. Here the CDR3 DNA reads TGTGCCAGCAGTCCGACAAGGACAGGGGCCTACGAGCAGTACTTC. Protein product: CASSPTRTGAYEQYF.

CDR3 sequence: CASSFLGDGYTF. The CDR3 region has the DNA TGTGCCAGCAGCTTTTTAGGGGATGGCTACACCTTC. The chain recombines TRBV7-9 with TRBJ1-2; maybe TRBD1 (5 bases). The V end was cut by 3 bases, the J end by 6 bases, with 8 bases between. The CDR3 runs 12 residues. The germline gives CDR1 SEHNR, CDR2 FQNEAQ (reference sequence).

The rearrangement joins TRBV27 to TRBJ2-7; 9 nucleotides line up with TRBD2. The trim removed 2 bases at V and 3 bases at J, leaving 5 bases unmatched. The CDR3 totals 15 residues. The germline CDR1 and CDR2 sequences are MNHEY and SMNVEV (reference sequence). CDR3 protein: CASSLSGRWGYEQYF. CDR3 coding DNA: TGTGCCAGCAGTTTAAGCGGGAGGTGGGGCTACGAGCAGTACTTC.

There are a few counts of this clonotype. The CDR3: CASSGVRGTEAFF. CDR3 nucleotides: TGTGCCAGCAGTGGGGTTAGAGGCACTGAAGCTTTCTTT. This chain joins TRBV2 and TRBJ1-1; D is undetermined. The V and J ends lost 4 bases and 4 bases respectively, with 10 bases between them. Germline CDR1 is SNHLY and CDR2 is FYNNEI. The CDR3 loop spans 13 amino acids.

The chain carries TRBV28 and TRBJ2-7; D may be TRBD1 (5 bases). The CDR3 consists of 16 residues. V was clipped by 2 bases and J by 0 bases, with 14 bases between them. The germline CDR1 and CDR2 sequences are MDHEN and SYDVKM. Here the CDR3 reads CASSLTETEISYEQYF. DNA for the CDR3: TGTGCCAGCAGTTTAACCGAGACAGAAATCTCCTACGAGCAGTACTTC.

The V gene is TRBV20-1, the J gene TRBJ2-6; D possibly corresponds to TRBD1 (5 bases). V was cut by 5 bases and J by 0 bases, with 5 bases left in between. Germline assignment: CDR1 DFQATT and CDR2 SNEGSKA (reference sequence). The CDR3 consists of 13 residues. The DNA of the CDR3 is TGCAGTGCTGACAGCTCTGGGGCCAACGTCCTGACTTTC. Its protein is CSADSSGANVLTF.

This clonotype was picked up many times. The rearrangement links TRBV11-2 to TRBJ2-7, with 7 bases aligning to TRBD2. Germline V gene data show CDR1 as SGHAT and CDR2 as FQNNGV. The CDR3 sequence is 13 residues long. The V and J ends lost 4 bases and 4 bases, in that order; junction bases with no gene match: 4. CDR3 sequence reads: CASSWGLIYEQYF. CDR3 bases: TGTGCCAGCAGCTGGGGACTAATATACGAGCAGTACTTC.

The chain carries TRBV29-1 and TRBJ2-1; D unclear. CDR3 length: 15 amino acids. The V end lost 6 bases, the J end lost 6 bases, and 21 bases lay between the germline ends. CDR1 SQVTM and CDR2 ANQGSEA come from the germline V gene. CDR3 sequence (DNA): TGCAGCGTGGGTAGCAAAATGAGGTTGAGCAATGAGCAGTTCTTC. Translated, it gives CSVGSKMRLSNEQFF.